One sample yielded the 9 T cell receptor beta chains listed below, sequenced in a study of vaccination effects on CD4 cells after COVID-19. Profiled with immunoSEQ multiplex PCR; TCRdb holds only in-frame clones, not every one. The table records approximately 37,000 clones, roughly 73% of them present only once. Before sequencing, viral peptide pools were used by the ViraFEST assay to expand antigen-specific CD4+ T cells. The culture ran for 10 days, and then CD4+ T cells were isolated. According to PCR results, the person was infected with SARS-CoV-2 between March and December 2020. No antigen has been assigned to these receptors. The sequences come from CD4+ T cells from PBMCs cultured with a peptide pool, collected before COVID-19 vaccination. The receptor source for this set is a human donor who had a prior SARS-CoV-2 infection.

The chain has TRBV2 and TRBJ2-3; 8 nucleotides agree with TRBD2. The junction had 6 bases not matched to a gene; V was cut back by 5 bases and J by 2 bases. CDR1 and CDR2 (germline): SNHLY, FYNNEI. This CDR3 region has 15 residues. CDR3 loop: CASSSELAATDTQYF. CDR3 DNA sequence: TGTGCCAGCAGTTCCGAACTAGCGGCCACAGATACGCAGTATTTT.

The chain combines TRBV3-1 (or the pseudogene TRBV3-2) with TRBJ2-5; 10 bases fit TRBD2. From germline, CDR1 is LGHDT and CDR2 YNNKEL (reference sequence). With V trimmed by 1 base and J by 2 bases, 10 bases remained unmatched. CDR3 size: 18 residues. CDR3 sequence: CASSQGAVAGGVQETQYF. As DNA, the CDR3 is TGTGCCAGCAGCCAAGGGGCCGTAGCGGGGGGCGTACAAGAGACCCAGTACTTC.

This chain links TRBV5-4 with TRBJ1-2; possibly TRBD1 for D (5 bases). The germline V gene has CDR1 SGHNT and CDR2 YYREEE (reference sequence). The CDR3 is made up of 13 amino acids. Between the trimmed V and J ends, which lost 2 bases and 8 bases, there was a span of 13 bases. The CDR3 coding sequence is TGTGCCAGCAGCTTCGGGGACGTCGGGGGCTACACCTTC. It translates to CASSFGDVGGYTF.

This chain joins TRBV2 and TRBJ2-3, with 8 bases fitting TRBD2. J gave up 3 bases and V 6 bases, and 11 bases lay outside the gene matches. CDR3 length: 16 amino acids. Germline assignment: CDR1 SNHLY and CDR2 FYNNEI. CDR3 protein: CASRFRSGSTTDTQYF. The CDR3 nucleotides read TGTGCCAGCAGGTTTCGGAGCGGGAGTACTACAGATACGCAGTATTTT.

The chain employs TRBV29-1 and TRBJ1-1; D not resolved. The CDR3 is made up of 11 amino acids. V was clipped by 7 bases and J by 2 bases, with 8 bases between them. Germline V CDR1 and CDR2: SQVTM, ANQGSEA. The CDR3 DNA follows: TGCAGCGCTCCCACAAACACTGAAGCTTTCTTT. Protein: CSAPTNTEAFF.

The genes are TRBV7-6 and TRBJ2-5; D is possibly TRBD2 (6 bases). Trimming stripped 1 base from V and 5 bases from J, with 14 bases between. The CDR3 has 15 amino acids. Germline CDR1 SGHVS, CDR2 FNYEAQ. CDR3 DNA sequence: TGTGCCAGCAGCTTAGTACGCGGGGCCGGTGAGACCCAGTACTTC. Its translation is CASSLVRGAGETQYF. The full variable domain, in which reference TRBV7-6 and TRBJ2-5 provide the parts outside the CDR3, is GAGVSQSPRYKVTKRGQDVALRCDPISGHVSLYWYRQALGQGPEFLTYFNYEAQQDKSGLPNDRFSAERPEGSISTLTIQRTEQRDSAMYRCASSLVRGAGETQYFGPGTRLLVL.

This chain connects TRBV7-9 to TRBJ2-3; D is undetermined. The CDR3 consists of 13 residues. Germline V CDR1 and CDR2: SEHNR, FQNEAQ (reference sequence). The V gene lost 3 bases and the J gene lost 2 bases, with 6 bases spanning the gap. CDR3 sequence (DNA): TGTGCCAGCAGCTTCCGGCTCACAGATACGCAGTATTTT. This codes for CASSFRLTDTQYF.

The rearrangement uses TRBV3-1 (or the pseudogene TRBV3-2) and TRBJ2-7; D remains unclear. V gave up 3 bases and J gave up 3 bases, with 9 bases separating them. The V gene's germline CDR1 is LGHDT and CDR2 YNNKEL (reference sequence). The CDR3 has 13 residues. This chain's CDR3 is CASSHTRVYEQYF. For the CDR3, the DNA is TGTGCCAGCAGCCATACCCGGGTCTACGAGCAGTACTTC.

The chain carries TRBV3-1 (or the pseudogene TRBV3-2) and TRBJ2-5; D gene ambiguous. The germline V gene encodes CDR1 LGHDT and CDR2 YNNKEL (reference sequence). This CDR3 has 16 residues. The V end was cut by 0 bases, the J end by 5 bases, with 16 bases between. CDR3 sequence (DNA): TGTGCCAGCAGCCAAGATTATGTTCGAGGTGTCGAGACCCAGTACTTC. Translation gives CASSQDYVRGVETQYF.